Below, 14 T cell receptor beta chains from the same sample are listed, as sequenced in a study of T cell responses to AZD1222 COVID-19 vaccine. Method: immunoSEQ multiplex PCR; TCRdb's copy keeps in-frame clones and lacks some. Altogether tens of thousands of clones are present, roughly 84% being singletons, with the ten largest covering 10% to 15%. Sequenced material: peripheral blood, taken on day 0 of AZD1222 vaccination. The receptor set was obtained from an adult in good health.

This clone was counted a few times. The rearrangement links TRBV28 to TRBJ1-2; perhaps TRBD1 as D (5 bases). Germline loops: CDR1 MDHEN, CDR2 SYDVKM. Between the trimmed V and J ends, which lost 5 bases and 8 bases, there was a span of 18 bases. CDR3 size: 14 residues. The CDR3 loop is CASSPGHRQRGYTF. The CDR3 region has the DNA TGTGCCAGCAGTCCAGGACACCGCCAACGGGGCTACACCTTC.

This clone showed up just once. The chain joins TRBV20-1 to TRBJ2-7; no definite D call. CDR1 and CDR2 from the germline V gene are DFQATT and SNEGSKA (reference sequence). V lost 3 bases and J lost 3, with 9 bases in between. CDR3 length equals 12 residues. The CDR3 protein is CSASGSHYEQYF. CDR3 DNA: TGCAGTGCTAGTGGGTCCCACTACGAGCAGTACTTC.

The chain couples TRBV27 to TRBJ2-7; 8 bases are shared with TRBD1. V trimming: 0 bases; J trimming: 1 base; junction bases outside the gene matches: 5. Germline V gives CDR1 MNHEY, CDR2 SMNVEV (reference sequence). The CDR3 is 16 residues long. For the CDR3, the DNA is TGTGCCAGCAGTTTATCTATATGGGACAGGTCCTACGAGCAGTACTTC. Translated, it gives CASSLSIWDRSYEQYF.

The rearrangement joins TRBV5-5 to TRBJ2-7, with D hard to call. Trimming cost V 0 bases and J 0 bases, with 7 bases left between them. Germline V gene lookup returns CDR1 SGHKS and CDR2 YYEKEE (reference sequence). CDR3 length equals 14 residues. The CDR3 DNA reads as TGTGCCAGCAGCTTGGACAGCAGCTCCTACGAGCAGTACTTC. This sequence encodes CASSLDSSSYEQYF. Variable domain in full (rest from reference TRBV5-5 and TRBJ2-7): DAGVTQSPTHLIKTRGQQVTLRCSPISGHKSVSWYQQVLGQGPQFIFQYYEKEERGRGNFPDRFSARQFPNYSSELNVNALLLGDSALYLCASSLDSSSYEQYFGPGTRLTVT.

This rearrangement joins TRBV7-2 to TRBJ2-1; TRBD1 matches 9 bases. J lost 2 bases, V lost 3 bases, and 2 bases had no gene match. The CDR3 has 15 residues. Per germline, CDR1 SGHTA and CDR2 FQGNSA. DNA of the CDR3: TGTGCCAGCAGCTTGAGACAGGGGGCCTACAATGAGCAGTTCTTC. This gives the protein CASSLRQGAYNEQFF.

This clone has a single count. V gene TRBV2 combines with J gene TRBJ2-5; TRBD1 aligns across 7 bases. This CDR3 contains 13 residues. The V gene end was trimmed by 7 bases and the J gene end by 4 bases; junction bases not matched to a gene: 6. Germline V gene lookup returns CDR1 SNHLY and CDR2 FYNNEI. The CDR3 loop reads CASILQGRETQYF. As DNA, the CDR3 is TGTGCCAGCATACTACAGGGGAGAGAGACCCAGTACTTC.

Only a few counts were recorded for this clone. The gene calls are TRBV15 and TRBJ1-5, with TRBD1 identical over 7 bases. Germline CDR1 and CDR2: LNHNV and YYDKDF (reference sequence). The CDR3 contains 15 residues. Unmatched junction bases numbered 7, after V lost 6 bases and J lost 2 bases. CDR3 sequence: CATRDAGGGNQPQHF. The CDR3 region has the DNA TGTGCCACCAGAGACGCAGGGGGAGGCAATCAGCCCCAGCATTTT.

The chain uses TRBV4-3 and TRBJ2-1; either TRBD1 or TRBD2 may fit D (5 bases each). The CDR3 is 17 residues long. Trimming shortened V by 4 bases and J by 0 bases, and 16 bases separated the two germline ends. From germline, CDR1 is LGHNA and CDR2 YSLEER. The CDR3 region is CASSPGTAPSSYNEQFF. The CDR3 DNA is TGCGCCAGCAGCCCGGGGACGGCTCCTAGCTCCTACAATGAGCAGTTCTTC.

Concerning this clone: The sample contains more than one DNA sequence encoding this CDR3. The chain couples TRBV7-9 to TRBJ2-2, with 11 bases aligning to TRBD2. Trimming cost V 8 bases and J 1 base; bases outside gene matches: 6. The CDR3 runs to 16 residues. Per germline, CDR1 SEHNR and CDR2 FQNEAQ (reference sequence). The CDR3 loop reads CASSLSGGVNTGELFF. The CDR3 DNA follows: TGTGCCAGCTCCCTTAGCGGGGGGGTGAACACCGGGGAGCTGTTTTTT.

The rearrangement links TRBV9 to TRBJ1-2; D might be TRBD1 (6 bases). The CDR3 is 13 amino acids. Germline V gene sequence: CDR1 SGDLS, CDR2 YYNGEE. V lost 5 bases and J lost 7, with 15 bases in between. The chain's CDR3 is CASRRGEEGGYTF. CDR3 coding DNA: TGTGCCAGCAGGAGGGGGGAGGAGGGTGGCTACACCTTC.

The CDR3 spells CASRPEPGAVDTQYF. CDR3 bases: TGTGCCAGCAGGCCCGAGCCGGGGGCAGTAGATACGCAGTATTTT. This rearrangement joins TRBV5-4 to TRBJ2-3; either TRBD1 or TRBD2 may fit D (6 bases each). CDR3 length equals 15 residues. V was trimmed by 5 bases and J by 5 bases, leaving 18 bases between them. Germline CDR1 and CDR2: SGHNT and YYREEE (reference sequence).

This clone appeared a single time. V gene TRBV5-1 combines with J gene TRBJ1-5; D uncertain. The germline CDR1 and CDR2 sequences are SGHRS and YFSETQ. Trimming cost V 0 bases and J 3 bases, with 19 bases left between them. The CDR3 consists of 18 residues. CDR3 bases: TGCGCCAGCAGCTTGGTCGGTATAAGGTATAGGCTCAATCAGCCCCAGCATTTT. Amino acid sequence: CASSLVGIRYRLNQPQHF.

The chain employs TRBV18 and TRBJ1-5; 8 nucleotides align to TRBD1. Per the germline V gene, CDR1 is KGHSH and CDR2 is LQKENI. Trimming took 0 bases from V and 2 from J; bases not matched to a gene: 3. The CDR3 has 16 amino acids. CDR3 nucleotides: TGTGCCAGCTCACCACCTTTGGGACAGGGCAATCAGCCCCAGCATTTT. Translation: CASSPPLGQGNQPQHF.

The DNA for the CDR3 is TGTGCCAGCAGTGTAGCGGGGCACTACGAGCAGTACTTC. Translation: CASSVAGHYEQYF. V usage is TRBV2 and J usage is TRBJ2-7; TRBD2 aligns across 8 bases. CDR1 and CDR2 (germline): SNHLY, FYNNEI. The CDR3 runs to 13 residues. V shed 4 bases, J shed 3 bases, and the junction held 2 bases outside the gene matches.